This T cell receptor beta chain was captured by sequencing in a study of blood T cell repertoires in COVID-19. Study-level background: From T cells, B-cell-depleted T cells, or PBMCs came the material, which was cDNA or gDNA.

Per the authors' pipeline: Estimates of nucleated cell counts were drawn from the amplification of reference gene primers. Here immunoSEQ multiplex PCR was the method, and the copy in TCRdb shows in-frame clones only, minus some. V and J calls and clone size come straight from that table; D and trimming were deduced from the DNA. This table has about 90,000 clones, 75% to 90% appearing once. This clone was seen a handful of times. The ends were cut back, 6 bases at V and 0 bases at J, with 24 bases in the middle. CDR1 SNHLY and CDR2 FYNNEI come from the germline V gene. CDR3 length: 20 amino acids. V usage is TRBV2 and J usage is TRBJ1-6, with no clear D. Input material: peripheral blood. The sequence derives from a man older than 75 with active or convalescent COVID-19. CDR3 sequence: CASSPTITGVLGSYNSPLHF. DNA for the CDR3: TGTGCCAGCAGCCCTACCATCACCGGGGTCCTCGGCTCCTATAATTCACCCCTCCACTTT.